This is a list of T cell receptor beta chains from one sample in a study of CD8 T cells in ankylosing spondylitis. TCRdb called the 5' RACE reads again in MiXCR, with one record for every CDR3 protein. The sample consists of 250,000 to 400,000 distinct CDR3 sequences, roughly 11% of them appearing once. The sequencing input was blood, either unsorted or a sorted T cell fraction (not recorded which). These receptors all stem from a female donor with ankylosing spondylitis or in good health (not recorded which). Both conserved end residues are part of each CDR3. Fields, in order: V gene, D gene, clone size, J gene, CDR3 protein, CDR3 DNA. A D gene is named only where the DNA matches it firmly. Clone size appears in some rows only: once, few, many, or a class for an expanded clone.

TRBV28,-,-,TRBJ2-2,CASSLLSGLTGELFF,TGTGCCAGCAGTTTACTGTCAGGGCTCACCGGGGAGCTGTTTTTT
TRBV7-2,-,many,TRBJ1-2,CASSGRNYGYTF,TGTGCCAGCAGCGGACGGAACTATGGCTACACCTTC
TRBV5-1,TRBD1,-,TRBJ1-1,CASSTDRGYTEAFF,TGCGCCAGCAGCACTGACAGGGGGTACACTGAAGCTTTCTTT
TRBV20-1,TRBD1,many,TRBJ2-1,CSATDPGQGSYNEQFF,TGCAGTGCTACGGACCCGGGACAGGGTTCCTACAATGAGCAGTTCTTC
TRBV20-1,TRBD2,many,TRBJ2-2,CSAREVAGVNTGELFF,TGCAGTGCTAGAGAGGTGGCGGGGGTAAACACCGGGGAGCTGTTTTTT
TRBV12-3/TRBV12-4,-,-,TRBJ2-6,CASSYASGANVLTF,TGTGCCAGCAGTTACGCCTCTGGGGCCAACGTCCTGACTTTC
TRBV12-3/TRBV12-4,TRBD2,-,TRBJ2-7,CASRTSSGGDYEQYF,TGTGCCAGCAGGACCTCTAGCGGGGGGGACTACGAGCAGTACTTC
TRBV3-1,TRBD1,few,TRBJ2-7,CASSQVYPGQDREQYF,TGTGCCAGCAGCCAAGTTTACCCGGGACAGGACCGAGAGCAGTACTTC
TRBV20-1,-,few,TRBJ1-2,CSARQSGSRGYTF,TGCAGTGCTAGGCAGTCAGGGTCTCGTGGCTACACCTTC
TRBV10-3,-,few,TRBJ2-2,CAISDSEGLFTGELFF,TGTGCCATCAGTGACTCTGAGGGTTTGTTCACCGGGGAGCTGTTTTTT
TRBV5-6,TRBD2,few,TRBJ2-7,CASSWGGRMYEQYF,TGTGCCAGCAGCTGGGGGGGGAGGATGTACGAGCAGTACTTC
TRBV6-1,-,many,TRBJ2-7,CASSDMTAYEQYF,TGTGCCAGCAGTGACATGACAGCCTACGAGCAGTACTTC
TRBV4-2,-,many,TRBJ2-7,CASSQVQRNSYEQYF,TGTGCCAGCAGCCAAGTCCAGCGTAACTCCTACGAGCAGTACTTC
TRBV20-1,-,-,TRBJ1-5,CSARAGGKDQPQHF,TGCAGTGCTAGAGCGGGGGGCAAGGATCAGCCCCAGCATTTT
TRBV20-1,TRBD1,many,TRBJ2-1,CSARRGQGNLNEQFF,TGCAGTGCTCGAAGGGGACAGGGTAATTTGAATGAGCAGTTCTTC
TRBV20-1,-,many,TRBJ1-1,CSAQGQGEWLEAFF,TGCAGTGCCCAGGGGCAGGGAGAGTGGTTGGAAGCTTTCTTT
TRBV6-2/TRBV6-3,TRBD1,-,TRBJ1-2,CASSSPLRTGGYGYTF,TGTGCCAGCAGTTCGCCTCTTCGGACAGGTGGATATGGCTACACCTTC
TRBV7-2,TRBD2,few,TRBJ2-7,CASSLGLAGADEQYF,TGTGCCAGCAGCTTAGGACTAGCGGGAGCGGATGAGCAGTACTTC
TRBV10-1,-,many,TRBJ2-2,CATSDGGELFF,TGCGCCACCTCGGACGGCGGGGAGCTGTTTTTT
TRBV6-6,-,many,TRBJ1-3,CASSRPRNTIYF,TGTGCCAGCAGCCGCCCACGAAACACCATATATTTT
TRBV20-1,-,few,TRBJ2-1,CSASLLTGRDYNEQFF,TGCAGTGCTAGTCTCTTAACTGGCAGGGACTACAATGAGCAGTTCTTC
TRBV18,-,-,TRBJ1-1,CASSPPRVVNTEAFF,TGTGCCAGCTCACCACCCAGGGTTGTGAACACTGAAGCTTTCTTT
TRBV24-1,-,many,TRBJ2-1,CATSEPLVEGSGNEQFF,TGTGCCACCAGTGAACCTCTGGTAGAGGGCTCGGGCAATGAGCAGTTCTTC
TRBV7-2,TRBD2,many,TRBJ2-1,CASSSRTSGSREQFF,TGTGCCAGCAGCTCTAGGACTAGCGGGAGCCGTGAGCAGTTCTTC
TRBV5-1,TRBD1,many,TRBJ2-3,CASSMGQGAIDTQYF,TGCGCCAGCAGCATGGGACAGGGGGCAATAGATACGCAGTATTTT
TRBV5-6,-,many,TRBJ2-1,CASHRGDSSYNEQFF,TGTGCCAGCCACCGGGGGGACAGCTCCTACAATGAGCAGTTCTTC
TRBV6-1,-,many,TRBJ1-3,CASRRDPWSGNTIYF,TGTGCCAGCAGACGGGACCCTTGGTCTGGAAACACCATATATTTT
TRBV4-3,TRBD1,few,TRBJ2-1,CASSQDAGTGGDEQFF,TGCGCCAGCAGCCAAGATGCCGGGACAGGGGGGGATGAGCAGTTCTTC
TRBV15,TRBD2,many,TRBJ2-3,CATSRDLTGGPEDTQYF,TGTGCCACCAGCAGAGATCTGACGGGAGGGCCGGAAGATACGCAGTATTTT
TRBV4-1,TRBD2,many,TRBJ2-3,CASSQTGGDTQYF,TGCGCCAGCAGCCAAACGGGGGGGGATACGCAGTATTTT
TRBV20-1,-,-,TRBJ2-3,CSARGSVGDTQYF,TGCAGTGCTAGAGGGTCAGTTGGAGATACGCAGTATTTT
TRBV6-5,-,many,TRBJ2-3,CASSYTGLTDTQYF,TGTGCCAGCAGTTATACCGGACTAACAGATACGCAGTATTTT
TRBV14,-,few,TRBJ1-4,CASSQGLGPTNEKLFF,TGTGCCAGCAGCCAAGGCTTAGGGCCAACTAATGAAAAACTGTTTTTT
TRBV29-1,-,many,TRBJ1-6,CSVTQGDNSPLHF,TGCAGCGTAACCCAGGGTGATAATTCACCCCTCCACTTT
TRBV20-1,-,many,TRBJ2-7,CSAGRYEQYF,TGCAGTGCTGGCCGCTACGAGCAGTACTTC
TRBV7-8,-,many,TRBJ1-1,CASSLQENTEAFF,TGTGCCAGCAGCTTACAGGAGAACACTGAAGCTTTCTTT
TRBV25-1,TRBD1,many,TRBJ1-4,CASSRQGDEKLFF,TGTGCCAGCAGTAGACAGGGGGATGAAAAACTGTTTTTT